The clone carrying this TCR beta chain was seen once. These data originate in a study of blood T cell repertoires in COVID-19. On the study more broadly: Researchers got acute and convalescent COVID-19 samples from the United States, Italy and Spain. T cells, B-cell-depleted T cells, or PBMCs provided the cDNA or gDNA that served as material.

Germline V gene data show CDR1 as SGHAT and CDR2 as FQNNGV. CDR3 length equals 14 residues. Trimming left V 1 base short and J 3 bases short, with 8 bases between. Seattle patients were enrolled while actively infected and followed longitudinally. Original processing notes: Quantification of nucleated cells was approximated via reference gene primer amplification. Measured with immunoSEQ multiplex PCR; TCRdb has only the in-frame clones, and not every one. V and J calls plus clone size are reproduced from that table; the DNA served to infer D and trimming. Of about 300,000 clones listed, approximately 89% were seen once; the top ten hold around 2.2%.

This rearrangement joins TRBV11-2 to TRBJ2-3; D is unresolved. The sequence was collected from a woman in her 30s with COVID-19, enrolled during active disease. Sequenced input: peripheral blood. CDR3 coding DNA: TGTGCCAGCAGCTTAGTTCCCGGTACAGATACGCAGTATTTT. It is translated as CASSLVPGTDTQYF.